This T cell receptor (beta chain) was identified in a study of early T cells in non-severe SARS-CoV-2 infection. The table lists this clonotype with many counts. TCRdb re-derived calls from the 5' RACE reads in MiXCR, one entry per CDR3 protein. The data show 60,000 to 70,000 distinct CDR3 sequences, with 4.5% to 7.5% seen just once and about 3.4% held by the top ten. Germline values: CDR1 LGHNA, CDR2 YSLEER. The CDR3 spans 13 residues. Trimming pared 0 bases from V and 6 bases from J, leaving 7 bases between. The origin of this receptor is an adult who was a healthcare worker with PCR-confirmed SARS-CoV-2 infection or an uninfected control (not recorded which). V usage is TRBV4-3 and J usage is TRBJ2-3, with D maybe TRBD1 (5 bases). The source material was whole blood, sampled at baseline. The CDR3 reads CASSQDRVDTQYF. CDR3 in DNA: TGCGCCAGCAGCCAAGACAGGGTGGATACGCAGTATTTT.